These 2 T cell receptor beta chains came from one sample sequenced in a study of blood T cell repertoires in COVID-19. The data were produced by immunoSEQ multiplex PCR, yet TCRdb's version contains in-frame clones alone and is incomplete. Of 190,000 or so clones listed, roughly nine tenths are singletons. Sequencing was performed on peripheral blood. The receptors here all came from a man aged 35-49 years with acute or convalescent COVID-19.

Written as DNA, the CDR3 is TGTGCCAGCAGTTTGAGGGACACTGAAGCTTTCTTT. Amino acids: CASSLRDTEAFF. The rearrangement links TRBV6-1 to TRBJ1-1; D unclear. CDR1 and CDR2 from the germline V gene are MNHNS and SASEGT. The CDR3 runs to 12 residues. Trimming removed 5 bases from V and 3 bases from J, with 7 bases in between.

This sequence joins TRBV4-3 and TRBJ2-7, with D possibly TRBD2 on 6 matching bases. The germline CDR1 and CDR2 sequences are LGHNA and YSLEER. V was trimmed by 1 base and J by 5 bases, leaving 9 bases between them. The CDR3 is 13 residues long. The chain's CDR3 is CASSQVGGDEQYF. For the CDR3, the DNA is TGCGCCAGCAGCCAAGTCGGCGGGGACGAGCAGTACTTC.